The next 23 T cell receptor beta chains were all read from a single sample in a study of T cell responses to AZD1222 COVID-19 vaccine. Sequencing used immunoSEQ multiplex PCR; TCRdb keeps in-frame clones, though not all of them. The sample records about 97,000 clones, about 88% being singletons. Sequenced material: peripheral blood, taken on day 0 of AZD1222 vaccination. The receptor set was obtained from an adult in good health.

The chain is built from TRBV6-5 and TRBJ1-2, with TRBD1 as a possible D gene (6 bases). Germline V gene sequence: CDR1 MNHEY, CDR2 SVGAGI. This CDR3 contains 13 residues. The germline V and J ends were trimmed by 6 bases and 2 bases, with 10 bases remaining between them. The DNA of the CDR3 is TGTGCCAGCAGAAGCACAGGGAACTATGGCTACACCTTC. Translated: CASRSTGNYGYTF.

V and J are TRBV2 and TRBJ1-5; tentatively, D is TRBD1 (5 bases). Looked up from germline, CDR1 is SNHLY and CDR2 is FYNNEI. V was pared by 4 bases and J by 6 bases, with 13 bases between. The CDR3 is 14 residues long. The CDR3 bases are TGTGCCAGCAGTGTACGAGGGGAACTTCAGCCCCAGCATTTT. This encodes CASSVRGELQPQHF.

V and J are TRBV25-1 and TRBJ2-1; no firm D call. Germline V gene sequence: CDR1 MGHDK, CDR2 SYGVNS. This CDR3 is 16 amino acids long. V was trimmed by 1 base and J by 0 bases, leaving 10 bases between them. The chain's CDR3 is CASSESRMSSYNEQFF. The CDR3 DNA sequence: TGTGCCAGCAGTGAATCACGAATGAGCTCCTACAATGAGCAGTTCTTC.

Here the CDR3 reads CASSYHRGSGELFF. CDR3 nucleotide sequence: TGTGCCAGCAGCTATCACAGGGGATCCGGGGAGCTGTTTTTT. The chain couples TRBV7-2 to TRBJ2-2; 7 bases are shared with TRBD1. The CDR3 sequence is 14 residues long. With 4 bases clipped from V and 6 bases from J, the junction kept 5 bases outside the gene matches. Per germline, CDR1 SGHTA and CDR2 FQGNSA.

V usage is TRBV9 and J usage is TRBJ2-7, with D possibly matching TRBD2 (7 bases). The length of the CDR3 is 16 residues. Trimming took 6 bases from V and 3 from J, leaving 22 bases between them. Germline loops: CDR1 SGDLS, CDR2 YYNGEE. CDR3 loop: CASTPLGGGEVYEQYF. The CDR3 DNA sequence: TGTGCCAGCACTCCTTTAGGAGGGGGGGAAGTCTACGAGCAGTACTTC. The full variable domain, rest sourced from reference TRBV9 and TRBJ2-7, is DSGVTQTPKHLITATGQRVTLRCSPRSGDLSVYWYQQSLDQGLQFLIQYYNGEERAKGNILERFSAQQFPDLHSELNLSSLELGDSALYFCASTPLGGGEVYEQYFGPGTRLTVT.

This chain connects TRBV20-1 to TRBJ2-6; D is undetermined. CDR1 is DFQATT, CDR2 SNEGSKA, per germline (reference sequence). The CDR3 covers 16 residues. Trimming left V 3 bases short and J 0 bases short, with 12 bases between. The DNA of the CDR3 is TGCAGTGCTAGTGGGCAGAGAAGCTCTGGGGCCAACGTCCTGACTTTC. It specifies CSASGQRSSGANVLTF.

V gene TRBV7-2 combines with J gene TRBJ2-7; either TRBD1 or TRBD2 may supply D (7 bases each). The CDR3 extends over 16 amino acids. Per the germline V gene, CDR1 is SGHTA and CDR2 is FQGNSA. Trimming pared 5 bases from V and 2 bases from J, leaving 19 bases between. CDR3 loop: CASSPSGRGRPYEQYF. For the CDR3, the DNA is TGTGCCAGCAGCCCTTCAGGGAGGGGGCGTCCCTACGAGCAGTACTTC. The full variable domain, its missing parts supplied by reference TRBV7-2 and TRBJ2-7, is GAGVSQSPSNKVTEKGKDVELRCDPISGHTALYWYRQSLGQGLEFLIYFQGNSAPDKSGLPSDRFSAERTGGSVSTLTIQRTQQEDSAVYLCASSPSGRGRPYEQYFGPGTRLTVT.

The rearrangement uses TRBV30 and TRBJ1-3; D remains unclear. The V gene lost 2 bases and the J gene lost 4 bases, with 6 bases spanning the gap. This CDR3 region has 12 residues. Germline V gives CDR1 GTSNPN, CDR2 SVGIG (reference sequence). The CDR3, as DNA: TGTGCCTGGAGTTTGGACGGAAACACCATATATTTT. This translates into CAWSLDGNTIYF.

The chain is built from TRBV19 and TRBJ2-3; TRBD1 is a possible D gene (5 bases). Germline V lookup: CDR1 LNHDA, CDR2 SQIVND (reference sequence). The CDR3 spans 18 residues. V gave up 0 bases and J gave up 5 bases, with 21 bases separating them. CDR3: CASSIDRSPRVAGDTQYF. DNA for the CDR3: TGTGCCAGTAGTATAGATCGGAGTCCCAGGGTTGCTGGAGATACGCAGTATTTT.

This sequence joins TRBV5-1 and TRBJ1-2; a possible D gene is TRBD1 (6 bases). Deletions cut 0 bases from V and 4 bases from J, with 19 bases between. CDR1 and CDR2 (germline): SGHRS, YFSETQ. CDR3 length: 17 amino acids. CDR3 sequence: CASSLVAGGTETYGYTF. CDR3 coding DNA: TGCGCCAGCAGCTTGGTTGCCGGGGGCACGGAGACCTATGGCTACACCTTC. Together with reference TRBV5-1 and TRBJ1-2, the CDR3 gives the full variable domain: KAGVTQTPRYLIKTRGQQVTLSCSPISGHRSVSWYQQTPGQGLQFLFEYFSETQRNKGNFPGRFSGRQFSNSRSEMNVSTLELGDSALYLCASSLVAGGTETYGYTFGSGTRLTVV.

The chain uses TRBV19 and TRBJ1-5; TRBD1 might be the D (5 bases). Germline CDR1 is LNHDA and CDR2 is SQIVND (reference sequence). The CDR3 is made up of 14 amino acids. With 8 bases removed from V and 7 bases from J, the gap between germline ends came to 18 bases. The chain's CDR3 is CASSKMDGGQPQHF. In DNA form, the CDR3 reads TGTGCCAGTTCAAAAATGGACGGGGGACAGCCCCAGCATTTT.

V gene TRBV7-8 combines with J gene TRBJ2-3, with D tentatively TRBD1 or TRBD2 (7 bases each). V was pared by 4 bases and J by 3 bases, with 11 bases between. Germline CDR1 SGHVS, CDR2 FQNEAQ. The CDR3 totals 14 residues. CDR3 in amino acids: CASSSRGGTDTQYF. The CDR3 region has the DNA TGTGCCAGCAGCTCCAGGGGGGGAACAGATACGCAGTATTTT. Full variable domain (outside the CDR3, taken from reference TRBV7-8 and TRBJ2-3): GAGVSQSPRYKVAKRGQDVALRCDPISGHVSLFWYQQALGQGPEFLTYFQNEAQLDKSGLPSDRFFAERPEGSVSTLKIQRTQQEDSAVYLCASSSRGGTDTQYFGPGTRLTVL.

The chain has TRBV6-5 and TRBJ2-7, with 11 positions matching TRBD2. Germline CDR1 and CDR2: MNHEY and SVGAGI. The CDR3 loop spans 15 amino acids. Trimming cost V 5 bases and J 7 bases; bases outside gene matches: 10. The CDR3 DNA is TGTGCCAGCAGTCTGGATGTAGCGGGGGGGCGAGAGCAGTACTTC. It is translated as CASSLDVAGGREQYF.

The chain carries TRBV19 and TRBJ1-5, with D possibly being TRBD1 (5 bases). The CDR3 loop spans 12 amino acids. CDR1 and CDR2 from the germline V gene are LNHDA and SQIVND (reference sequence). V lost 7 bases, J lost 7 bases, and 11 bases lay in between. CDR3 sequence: CASNPGKQPQHF. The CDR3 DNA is TGTGCCAGTAACCCAGGGAAGCAGCCCCAGCATTTT.

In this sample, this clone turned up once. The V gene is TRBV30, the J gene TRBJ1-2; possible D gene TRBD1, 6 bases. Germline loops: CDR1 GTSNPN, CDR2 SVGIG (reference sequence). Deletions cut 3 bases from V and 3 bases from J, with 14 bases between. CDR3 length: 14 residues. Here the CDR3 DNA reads TGTGCCTGGAGCAGGGGACCCGTTGACTATGGCTACACCTTC. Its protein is CAWSRGPVDYGYTF. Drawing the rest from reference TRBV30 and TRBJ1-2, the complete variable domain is SQTIHQWPATLVQPVGSPLSLECTVEGTSNPNLYWYRQAAGRGLQLLFYSVGIGQISSEVPQNLSASRPQDRQFILSSKKLLLSDSGFYLCAWSRGPVDYGYTFGSGTRLTVV.

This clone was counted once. The CDR3 DNA reads as TGTGCCAGCAGCCCAGGGACAGGGATGAACACTGAAGCTTTCTTT. Translating gives CASSPGTGMNTEAFF. The chain couples TRBV7-8 to TRBJ1-1; 9 positions agree with TRBD1. Trimming removed 5 bases from V and 0 bases from J; junction bases left unmatched: 4. Germline CDR1 SGHVS, CDR2 FQNEAQ. The CDR3 is made up of 15 amino acids. The whole variable domain, remainder taken from reference TRBV7-8 and TRBJ1-1, is GAGVSQSPRYKVAKRGQDVALRCDPISGHVSLFWYQQALGQGPEFLTYFQNEAQLDKSGLPSDRFFAERPEGSVSTLKIQRTQQEDSAVYLCASSPGTGMNTEAFFGQGTRLTVV.

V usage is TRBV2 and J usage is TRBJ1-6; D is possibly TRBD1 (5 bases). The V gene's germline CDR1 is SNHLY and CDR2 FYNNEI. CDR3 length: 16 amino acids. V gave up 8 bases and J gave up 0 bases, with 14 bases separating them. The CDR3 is CASVVGGNSYNSPLHF. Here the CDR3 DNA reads TGTGCCAGCGTCGTGGGGGGTAACTCCTATAATTCACCCCTCCACTTT.

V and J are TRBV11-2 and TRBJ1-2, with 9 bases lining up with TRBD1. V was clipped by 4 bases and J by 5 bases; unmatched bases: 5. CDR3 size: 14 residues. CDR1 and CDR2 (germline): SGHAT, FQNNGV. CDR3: CASSSDRGFYGYTF. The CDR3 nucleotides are TGTGCCAGCAGCTCGGACAGGGGATTTTATGGCTACACCTTC.

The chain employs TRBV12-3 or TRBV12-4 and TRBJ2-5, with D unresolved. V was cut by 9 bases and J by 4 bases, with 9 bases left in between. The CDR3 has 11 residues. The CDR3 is CASQGGETQYF. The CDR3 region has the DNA TGTGCCAGTCAAGGTGGAGAGACCCAGTACTTC.

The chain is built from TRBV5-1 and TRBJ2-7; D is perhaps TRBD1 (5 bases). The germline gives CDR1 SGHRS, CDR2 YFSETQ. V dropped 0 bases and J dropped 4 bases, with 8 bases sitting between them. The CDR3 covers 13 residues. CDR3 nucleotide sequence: TGCGCCAGCAGCTTGGAGGGGATTTACGAGCAGTACTTC. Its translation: CASSLEGIYEQYF.

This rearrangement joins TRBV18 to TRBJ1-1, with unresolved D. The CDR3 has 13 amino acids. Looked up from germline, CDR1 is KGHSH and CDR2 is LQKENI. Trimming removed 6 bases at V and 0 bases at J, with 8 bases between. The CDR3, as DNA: TGTGCCAGCTCCGAAGGGATGAACACTGAAGCTTTCTTT. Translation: CASSEGMNTEAFF.

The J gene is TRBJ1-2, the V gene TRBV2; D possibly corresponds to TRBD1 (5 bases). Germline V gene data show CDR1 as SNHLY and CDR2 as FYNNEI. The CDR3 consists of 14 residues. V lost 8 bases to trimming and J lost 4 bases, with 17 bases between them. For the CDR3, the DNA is TGTGCCAGCCAAGGGACTATCACGGGCTATGGCTACACCTTC. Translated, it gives CASQGTITGYGYTF.

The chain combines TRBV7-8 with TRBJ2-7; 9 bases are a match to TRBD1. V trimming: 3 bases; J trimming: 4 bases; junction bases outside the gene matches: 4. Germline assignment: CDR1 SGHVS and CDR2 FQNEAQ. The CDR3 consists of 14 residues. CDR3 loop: CASSFQDRGYEQYF. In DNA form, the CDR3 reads TGTGCCAGCAGCTTTCAGGACAGGGGATACGAGCAGTACTTC.